This TCR beta chain was sequenced in a study of blood T cell repertoires in COVID-19. Study overall: Samples came from the United States, Italy and Spain, spanning acute and convalescent COVID-19. PBMCs, B-cell-depleted T cells, or T cells were the source of the cDNA or gDNA that made up the material.

Germline-derived CDR1 and CDR2 are SGHNT and YENEEA. The CDR3 runs to 17 residues. V dropped 1 base and J dropped 3; count of bases not matched to a gene: 4. Clones were read by immunoSEQ multiplex PCR, and TCRdb kept only the in-frame ones, dropping some. The sample gives roughly 250,000 clones, roughly 88% of which show up once; about 2% is in the top ten. The genes are TRBV11-3 and TRBJ1-4, with 11 bases matching TRBD1. The specimen sequenced was PBMCs or T cells enriched from blood (not recorded which). This receptor was taken from a woman aged 40 to 50 with acute COVID-19. CDR3 in DNA: TGTGCCAGCAGCTTAGGCGGACAGGGGGCATCTAATGAAAAACTGTTTTTT. Translating gives CASSLGGQGASNEKLFF. Drawing the rest from reference TRBV11-3 and TRBJ1-4, the complete variable domain is EAGVVQSPRYKIIEKKQPVAFWCNPISGHNTLYWYLQNLGQGPELLIRYENEEAVDDSQLPKDRFSAERLKGVDSTLKIQPAELGDSAVYLCASSLGGQGASNEKLFFGSGTQLSVL.